Listed below are T cell receptor beta chains from one sample, sequenced in a study of T-cell reconstitution after alpha-beta-depleted transplantation in children. MiXCR, run by TCRdb on the PCR reads, gives a single entry per CDR3 protein. The repertoire holds 450,000 to 550,000 distinct CDR3 sequences, about an eighth seen once, with 12% to 15% in the top ten. The source was PBMCs, mostly from graft donor cells, collected 180 days after TCRalphabeta/CD19-depleted stem cell transplant. The source of these receptors is a female patient aged 2-10 years who had a stem cell transplant for aplastic anemia, so the T cells may come from the graft donor. Both conserved end residues are trimmed from each CDR3. The order of the fields is D gene, CDR3 length, J gene, V gene, clone size, CDR3 protein. A D gene is named only where the DNA matches it firmly. Size tells how often a clone was seen (once, few, many) or the class of an expanded clone, and some rows leave it out.

TRBD2,10,TRBJ2-4,TRBV9,few,ASSVGGDIQY
TRBD2,13,TRBJ2-1,TRBV7-9,NA,ASSLASLAGDEQF
TRBD2,14,TRBJ2-7,TRBV7-9,few,ASSSPRLAESYEQY
NA,13,TRBJ2-2,TRBV7-9,NA,ASSSGAIMRGELF
NA,11,TRBJ2-2,TRBV7-8,many,ASSLDGAGELF
NA,11,TRBJ2-1,TRBV29-1,NA,SVARASYNEQF
TRBD2,14,TRBJ2-2,TRBV10-3,NA,AISDGGSPNTGELF
NA,13,TRBJ2-5,TRBV10-1,NA,ASSESVDYKETQY
TRBD1,12,TRBJ2-4,TRBV12-3/TRBV12-4,few,ASSRQGWKNIQY
NA,14,TRBJ2-1,TRBV27,NA,ASSLSLRGAYNEQF
NA,12,TRBJ1-5,TRBV9,few,ASSVKESGQPQH
NA,13,TRBJ2-3,TRBV11-3,few,ASSPGTDSPDTQY
NA,12,TRBJ1-5,TRBV28,few,ASRGLNSNQPQH
NA,12,TRBJ2-7,TRBV5-4,NA,ASTLLVGSYEQY
NA,12,TRBJ2-5,TRBV6-2/TRBV6-3,NA,ASSYPAQQETQY